The 28 T cell receptor beta chains below all came from one sample that was sequenced in a study of blood T cell repertoires in COVID-19. Only in-frame clones appear in the TCRdb table, and some are missing; sequencing was by immunoSEQ multiplex PCR. Here the sample spans about 51,000 clones, approximately 90% being singletons. Sequencing was carried out using peripheral blood. These receptors all stem from a middle-aged man with acute or convalescent COVID-19.

The chain employs TRBV6-5 and TRBJ1-2; D call uncertain. The CDR3 extends over 14 amino acids. CDR1 and CDR2 (germline): MNHEY, SVGAGI. Trimming removed 5 bases from V and 2 bases from J, with 12 bases in between. CDR3 coding DNA: TGTGCCAGCAGTCCACTAGGGAGGAACTATGGCTACACCTTC. It yields the protein CASSPLGRNYGYTF.

The rearrangement uses TRBV28 and TRBJ2-1; TRBD1 matches at 7 bases. The germline V gene encodes CDR1 MDHEN and CDR2 SYDVKM. The CDR3 contains 14 residues. Unmatched junction bases numbered 7, after V lost 5 bases and J lost 6 bases. This chain's CDR3 is CASSPGQRINEQFF. In DNA, the CDR3 is TGTGCCAGCAGTCCGGGACAGCGGATCAATGAGCAGTTCTTC.

The count of this clone is one. The rearrangement joins TRBV18 to TRBJ2-1; 7 nucleotides align to TRBD1. Germline CDR1 KGHSH, CDR2 LQKENI. V was pared by 2 bases and J by 6 bases, with 7 bases of the junction left unmatched. The CDR3 spans 15 residues. The CDR3 DNA follows: TGTGCCAGCTCACCAGGGACAGTGTCTGCCAATGAGCAGTTCTTC. This encodes CASSPGTVSANEQFF.

The genes are TRBV14 and TRBJ2-7; tentative D call: TRBD1 (5 bases). Germline CDR1 SGHDN, CDR2 FVKESK. The CDR3 sequence is 15 residues long. V was pared by 2 bases and J by 0 bases, with 11 bases between. CDR3 DNA: TGTGCCAGCAGCCAAATAGACAGAAACTCCTACGAGCAGTACTTC. Amino acid sequence: CASSQIDRNSYEQYF.

J is TRBJ1-2 and V is TRBV18; 7 bases are shared with TRBD1. Germline trimming cut 6 bases from V and 4 bases from J; bases unmatched to any gene: 5. This CDR3 is 13 amino acids long. Germline lookup yields CDR1 KGHSH and CDR2 LQKENI. The CDR3 spells CASSPDRAYGYTF. The CDR3, as DNA: TGTGCCAGCTCCCCCGACAGGGCCTATGGCTACACCTTC. Variable domain in full (rest from reference TRBV18 and TRBJ1-2): NAGVMQNPRHLVRRRGQEARLRCSPMKGHSHVYWYRQLPEEGLKFMVYLQKENIIDESGMPKERFSAEFPKEGPSILRIQQVVRGDSAAYFCASSPDRAYGYTFGSGTRLTVV.

The gene calls are TRBV29-1 and TRBJ1-3, with TRBD1 matching over 9 bases. V lost 4 bases and J lost 2; bases outside the gene matches: 3. Germline loops: CDR1 SQVTM, CDR2 ANQGSEA. The CDR3 runs 14 residues. CDR3 protein: CSVADRGAGNTIYF. Here the CDR3 DNA reads TGCAGCGTTGCGGACAGGGGAGCTGGAAACACCATATATTTT.

The rearrangement uses TRBV5-8 and TRBJ2-2, with a possible D match to TRBD1 (6 bases). Germline CDR1 reads SGHTS; CDR2 reads YDEGEE. The CDR3 has 15 residues. Trimming shortened V by 0 bases and J by 7 bases, and 13 bases separated the two germline ends. The CDR3 loop is CASSLVWGRNGELFF. DNA of the CDR3: TGTGCCAGCAGCTTGGTTTGGGGGCGTAACGGGGAGCTGTTTTTT.

This clone showed up just a few times. The rearrangement uses TRBV4-1 and TRBJ1-1; D gene uncertain. V lost 1 base to trimming and J lost 0 bases, with 18 bases between them. CDR3 size: 18 residues. CDR1 is MGHRA and CDR2 is YSYEKL in the germline V gene. The CDR3 DNA is TGCGCCAGCAGCCAAGGCCCATTAAGACGGGTCATGAACACTGAAGCTTTCTTT. Protein: CASSQGPLRRVMNTEAFF.

This rearrangement joins TRBV9 to TRBJ1-2; 10 bases agree with TRBD1. The ends lost 3 bases at V and 4 bases at J; junction bases unmatched: 6. The CDR3 runs to 15 residues. Germline V gives CDR1 SGDLS, CDR2 YYNGEE. The CDR3 DNA is TGTGCCAGCAGCGGGACAGGGGGATTCGCCTATGGCTACACCTTC. Translating gives CASSGTGGFAYGYTF.

The rearrangement uses TRBV6-5 and TRBJ1-1; D may be TRBD1 (6 bases). This CDR3 is 14 amino acids long. Trimming took 5 bases from V and 5 from J, leaving 15 bases between them. Germline lookup yields CDR1 MNHEY and CDR2 SVGAGI. Written as DNA, the CDR3 is TGTGCCAGCAGTAAACCCAGGGGTAGGACTGAAGCTTTCTTT. The encoded protein is CASSKPRGRTEAFF.

This CDR3 is CASREQGAGNSPLHF. CDR3 DNA: TGTGCCAGCAGGGAACAGGGGGCTGGTAATTCACCCCTCCACTTT. The chain has TRBV5-6 and TRBJ1-6; 9 bases agree with TRBD1. The CDR3 covers 15 residues. CDR1 and CDR2 from the germline V gene are SGHDT and YYEEEE. The ends lost 5 bases at V and 6 bases at J; junction bases unmatched: 6.

The chain employs TRBV5-6 and TRBJ2-7; 7 positions match TRBD1. Germline trimming cut 4 bases from V and 4 bases from J; bases unmatched to any gene: 2. CDR1 SGHDT and CDR2 YYEEEE come from the germline V gene. The CDR3 totals 12 residues. The CDR3: CASSRQGYEQYF. Here the CDR3 DNA reads TGTGCCAGCAGCCGACAGGGATACGAGCAGTACTTC.

The V call is TRBV27, the J call TRBJ1-6, with D uncertain. V lost 4 bases to trimming and J lost 5 bases, with 9 bases between them. CDR1 MNHEY and CDR2 SMNVEV come from the germline V gene (reference sequence). This CDR3 contains 14 residues. CDR3 DNA: TGTGCCAGCAGTTCCCGGACTAATAATTCACCCCTCCACTTT. Amino acid sequence: CASSSRTNNSPLHF.

V is TRBV5-4 and J is TRBJ2-7, with D possibly being TRBD1 (6 bases). V was pared by 0 bases and J by 1 base, with 8 bases between. Germline V gene sequence: CDR1 SGHNT, CDR2 YYREEE (reference sequence). The CDR3 spans 14 residues. CDR3 residues: CASSLAGVSYEQYF. The CDR3 DNA reads as TGTGCCAGCAGCTTGGCAGGGGTGTCCTACGAGCAGTACTTC.

The chain combines TRBV7-2 with TRBJ1-5, with 7 bases identical to TRBD1. Trimming cost V 4 bases and J 1 base; bases outside gene matches: 7. The CDR3 sequence is 16 residues long. Germline CDR1 SGHTA, CDR2 FQGNSA. CDR3 bases: TGTGCCAGCAGCTCCTATGACAGGGCCAGCAATCAGCCCCAGCATTTT. Amino acid sequence: CASSSYDRASNQPQHF.

The chain's CDR3 is CSASLTSGFSYEQYF. CDR3 in DNA: TGCAGTGCTAGTCTAACTAGCGGATTCTCCTACGAGCAGTACTTC. The chain joins TRBV20-1 to TRBJ2-7; 8 nucleotides align to TRBD2. This CDR3 has 15 amino acids. The V and J ends lost 3 bases and 0 bases, in that order; junction bases with no gene match: 7. Germline V lookup: CDR1 DFQATT, CDR2 SNEGSKA (reference sequence).

The rearrangement joins TRBV21-1 to TRBJ1-6. TRBV21-1 constitutes a pseudogene. The CDR3 covers 14 residues. The CDR3 sequence: CASSDGGAHSPLHF. The DNA for the CDR3 is TGTGCCAGCAGCGACGGGGGGGCACATTCACCCCTCCACTTT.

This rearrangement joins TRBV5-1 to TRBJ2-7, with D tentatively TRBD1 (5 bases). Germline lookup yields CDR1 SGHRS and CDR2 YFSETQ. The CDR3 extends over 12 amino acids. V lost 1 base and J lost 5, with 7 bases in between. The CDR3: CASSLQGDEQYF. The CDR3 DNA reads TGCGCCAGCAGCTTGCAAGGGGACGAGCAGTACTTC.

The CDR3 DNA sequence: TGTGCCAGCAGCCAAGTTGCGTCGGGGGCTGAAGCTTTCTTT. It is translated as CASSQVASGAEAFF. J is TRBJ1-1 and V is TRBV3-1 (or the pseudogene TRBV3-2); the D gene is possibly TRBD1 (5 bases). Germline CDR1 is LGHDT and CDR2 is YNNKEL (reference sequence). CDR3 length: 14 amino acids. Trimming took off 1 base at V and 6 bases at J, with 12 bases between the two ends.

This chain joins TRBV6-2 or TRBV6-3 and TRBJ2-7; TRBD2 is a possible D gene (6 bases). Trimming took 2 bases from V and 6 from J, leaving 14 bases between them. This CDR3 comprises 14 residues. The germline gives CDR1 MNHEY, CDR2 SVGEGT. CDR3 bases: TGTGCCAGCAGTTACCTACGGGGGAAAAGCGAGCAGTACTTC. This sequence encodes CASSYLRGKSEQYF.

The chain carries TRBV19 and TRBJ1-4; 11 nucleotides line up with TRBD1. This CDR3 has 16 residues. The ends lost 5 bases at V and 2 bases at J; junction bases unmatched: 4. Per germline, CDR1 LNHDA and CDR2 SQIVND (reference sequence). This CDR3 is CASSPDRGLTNEKLFF. CDR3 sequence (DNA): TGTGCCAGTAGTCCGGACAGGGGGCTTACTAATGAAAAACTGTTTTTT.

This rearrangement joins TRBV19 to TRBJ2-7; D unresolved. V lost 6 bases and J lost 2, with 8 bases in between. The V gene's germline CDR1 is LNHDA and CDR2 SQIVND (reference sequence). CDR3 length equals 12 residues. The CDR3 region has the DNA TGTGCCAGTAGCGAGAGTGCCTACGAGCAGTACTTC. Its translation is CASSESAYEQYF.

This chain uses TRBV18 with TRBJ1-4; possible D gene TRBD1, 6 bases. The germline CDR1 and CDR2 sequences are KGHSH and LQKENI. This CDR3 region has 15 residues. The V and J ends lost 6 bases and 5 bases respectively, with 16 bases between them. CDR3 loop: CASSPRTEPNEKLFF. The CDR3 DNA sequence: TGTGCCAGCTCTCCTAGGACAGAGCCGAATGAAAAACTGTTTTTT.

The chain has TRBV6-2 or TRBV6-3 and TRBJ2-5; D possibly corresponds to TRBD1 (6 bases). The CDR3 extends over 15 amino acids. Trimming left V 5 bases short and J 2 bases short, with 15 bases between. The V gene's germline CDR1 is MNHEY and CDR2 SVGEGT. The CDR3 DNA reads as TGTGCCAGCAGTCGACTGGACAGCCAGCAAGAGACCCAGTACTTC. Translated: CASSRLDSQQETQYF.

This clone appeared once. The J gene is TRBJ1-2, the V gene TRBV5-6, with D tentatively TRBD1 (6 bases). Germline loops: CDR1 SGHDT, CDR2 YYEEEE. V was shortened by 4 bases and J by 1 base, with 26 bases between the two germline ends. CDR3 length equals 19 residues. CDR3 DNA sequence: TGTGCCAGCAGCCCGAGTTCGTGGACAGAAAGTTTTGTTAACTATGGCTACACCTTC. Protein: CASSPSSWTESFVNYGYTF.

This chain connects TRBV7-2 to TRBJ1-4; TRBD1 matches 11 bases. The CDR3 covers 14 residues. CDR1 is SGHTA and CDR2 is FQGNSA in the germline V gene. The junction had 2 bases not matched to a gene; V was cut back by 5 bases and J by 6 bases. CDR3 sequence reads: CASSRDRGDEKLFF. The CDR3 DNA reads as TGTGCCAGCAGCCGGGACAGGGGGGATGAAAAACTGTTTTTT.

The chain uses TRBV19 and TRBJ1-3; possible D gene TRBD1, 6 bases. V lost 4 bases and J 2 bases, leaving 12 bases between the germline ends. Germline V gives CDR1 LNHDA, CDR2 SQIVND (reference sequence). The CDR3 has 15 residues. CDR3 in amino acids: CASSTTGSPGNTIYF. The CDR3 coding sequence is TGTGCCAGTAGTACGACAGGATCCCCTGGAAACACCATATATTTT.

This clone has only one observation. The rearrangement joins TRBV19 to TRBJ1-6; 8 bases line up with TRBD1. The CDR3 is made up of 16 amino acids. Losses at the gene ends were 5 bases for V and 3 bases for J; bases not matched to a gene: 6. CDR1 is LNHDA and CDR2 is SQIVND in the germline V gene (reference sequence). The chain's CDR3 is CASSPRQGNYNSPLHF. The CDR3 region has the DNA TGTGCCAGTAGTCCACGACAGGGGAACTATAATTCACCCCTCCACTTT.